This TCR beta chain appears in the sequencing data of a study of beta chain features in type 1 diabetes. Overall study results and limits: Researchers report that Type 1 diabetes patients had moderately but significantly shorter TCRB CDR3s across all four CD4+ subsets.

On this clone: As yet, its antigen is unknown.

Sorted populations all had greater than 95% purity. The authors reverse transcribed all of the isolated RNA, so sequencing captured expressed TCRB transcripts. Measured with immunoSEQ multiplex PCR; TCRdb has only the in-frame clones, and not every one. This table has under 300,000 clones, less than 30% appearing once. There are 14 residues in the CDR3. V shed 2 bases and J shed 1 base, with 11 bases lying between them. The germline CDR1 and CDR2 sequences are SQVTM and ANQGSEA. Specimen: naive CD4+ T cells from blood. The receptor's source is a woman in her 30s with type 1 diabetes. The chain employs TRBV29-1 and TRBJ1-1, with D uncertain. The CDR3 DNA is TGCAGCGTTGAAAGGCAGGAGGGGAACACTGAAGCTTTCTTT. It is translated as CSVERQEGNTEAFF.